The sequence of this TCR beta chain was determined in a study of shared clonotypes between healthy human individuals. In the study overall: A donor's plate count was three for CD4 naive and three for CD4 memory; CD8 naive had two and CD8 memory one.

Per sorted-subset replicate PCR, input was approximately 0.2 ug DNA, representing about 30,000 T cell genomes. TCRdb's copy holds only in-frame clones and misses some; the assay was immunoSEQ multiplex PCR. The sample yields about 1 million clones, more than 65% seen once. To note about this clone: Other nucleotide sequences in the sample specify the same CDR3.

The V segment lost 4 bases and the J segment 1 base; nucleotides outside the gene matches: 3. The CDR3 extends over 14 amino acids. Germline V gene data show CDR1 as SGHTA and CDR2 as FQGNSA. CD4+ cells were split into CD45RA+ naive and CD45RA-negative memory subsets. This clonotype originated in a man aged 18 to 35 in good health. The chain has TRBV7-2 and TRBJ2-5, with TRBD2 matching 7 bases. The sample comprised memory CD4+ T cells sorted from blood. This sample's subset: CD45RA-negative fraction. The CDR3 DNA follows: TGTGCCAGCAGCTCGAGCGGGGCCCAAGAGACCCAGTACTTC. Its translation: CASSSSGAQETQYF.